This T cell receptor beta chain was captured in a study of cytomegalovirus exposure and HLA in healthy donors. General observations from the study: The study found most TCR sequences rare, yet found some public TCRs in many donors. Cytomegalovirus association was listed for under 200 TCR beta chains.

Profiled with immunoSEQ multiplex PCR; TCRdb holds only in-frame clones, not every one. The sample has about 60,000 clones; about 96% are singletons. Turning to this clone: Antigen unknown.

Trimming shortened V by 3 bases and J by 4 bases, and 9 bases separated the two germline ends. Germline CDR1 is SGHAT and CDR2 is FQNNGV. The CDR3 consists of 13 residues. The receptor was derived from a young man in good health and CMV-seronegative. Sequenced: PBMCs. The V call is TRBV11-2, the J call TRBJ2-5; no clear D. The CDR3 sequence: CASSFAGGETQYF. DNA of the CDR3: TGTGCCAGCAGCTTTGCCGGCGGAGAGACCCAGTACTTC.